This T cell receptor (beta chain) was captured by sequencing in a study of shared clonotypes between healthy human individuals. The method was immunoSEQ multiplex PCR; TCRdb's version includes in-frame clones alone and lacks a portion of them. The sample yields around 330,000 clones, about 74% seen once. The authors divided CD4+ cells into CD45RA+ naive and CD45RA-negative memory subsets. Details on this clone: The antigen is undetermined. At one of its ends the junction is not consistent with the germline gene, which may arise from a read error.

CDR1 is SSHAT and CDR2 is FNYEAQ in the germline V gene (reference sequence). The CDR3 contains 13 residues. Study-level points and caveats: The naive CD4 repertoires of a few donors were compared, and roughly 5% of clonotypes were shared. What limited the represented genetic and exposure-history diversity was the small number of donors. Sequencing depth was a factor that was expected to affect clonotype sharing among donors.

This chain links TRBV7-7 with TRBJ1-4, with a tentative D call TRBD1 (5 bases). The TCR originated in a man between 25 and 39 years old in good health. The sequenced sample was memory CD4+ T cells sorted from blood. Subset: CD45RA-negative fraction. The DNA of the CDR3 is TGTGCTAGCAGCTCGATCTTCGGGGGTAAACTGTTTTTT. This encodes CASSSIFGGKLFF.